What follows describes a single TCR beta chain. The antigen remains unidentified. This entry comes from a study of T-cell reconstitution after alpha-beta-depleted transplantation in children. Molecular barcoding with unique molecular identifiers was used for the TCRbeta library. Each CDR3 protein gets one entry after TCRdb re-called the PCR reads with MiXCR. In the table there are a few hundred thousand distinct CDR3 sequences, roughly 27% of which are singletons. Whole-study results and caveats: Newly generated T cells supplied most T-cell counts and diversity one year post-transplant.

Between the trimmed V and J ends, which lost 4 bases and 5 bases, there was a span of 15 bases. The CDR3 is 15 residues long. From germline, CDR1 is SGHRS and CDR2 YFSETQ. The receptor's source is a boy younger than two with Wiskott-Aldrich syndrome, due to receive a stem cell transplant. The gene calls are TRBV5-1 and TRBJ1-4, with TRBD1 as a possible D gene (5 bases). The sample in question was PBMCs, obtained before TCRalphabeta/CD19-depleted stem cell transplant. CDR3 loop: CASSLRGTKNEKLFF. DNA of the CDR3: TGCGCCAGCAGCCTTAGAGGGACGAAGAATGAAAAACTGTTTTTT.